These T cell receptor beta chains were read from a single sample in a study of blood T cell repertoires in COVID-19. TCRdb's copy holds only in-frame clones and misses some; the assay was immunoSEQ multiplex PCR. The sample has around 94,000 clones, approximately 92% seen once. Sequenced material: peripheral blood. These receptor sequences come from a woman aged 50 to 65 with COVID-19, enrolled during active disease. Each CDR3 is given with its conserved first and last residue. A D gene is named only where the DNA matches it firmly. Where a row states a size, it is once, few, many or the class of an expanded clone; other rows omit it.

j_gene,v_gene,abundance,d_gene,CDR3aa,CDR3nt
TRBJ1-1,TRBV11-3,-,-,CASSFRNTEAFF,TGTGCCAGCAGCTTCAGAAACACTGAAGCTTTCTTT
TRBJ2-7,TRBV27,-,TRBD1,CASSLTGGEQYF,TGTGCCAGCAGCCTGACAGGGGGCGAGCAGTACTTC
TRBJ2-1,TRBV19,-,TRBD2,CASSIGSGGGDEQFF,TGTGCCAGTAGTATAGGCAGCGGGGGGGGAGATGAGCAGTTCTTC
TRBJ1-1,TRBV5-5,-,-,CASSLVRENTEAFF,TGTGCCAGCAGCTTGGTCAGGGAGAACACTGAAGCTTTCTTT
TRBJ2-5,TRBV27,-,-,CASSSRPLGFSIFQETQYF,TGTGCCAGCAGTTCCCGTCCTTTGGGCTTTTCTATATTCCAAGAGACCCAGTACTTC
TRBJ1-1,TRBV29-1,-,TRBD1,CSVEKGANEAFF,TGCAGCGTTGAAAAGGGGGCGAATGAAGCTTTCTTT
TRBJ2-3,TRBV3-1/TRBV3-2,once,-,CASSQDREAQYF,TGTGCCAGCAGCCAAGATCGGGAAGCGCAGTATTTT
TRBJ1-1,TRBV7-2,-,-,CASSFGGGFSGEAFF,TGTGCCAGCAGCTTCGGGGGAGGGTTCAGTGGTGAAGCTTTCTTT
TRBJ1-6,TRBV7-2,-,TRBD1,CASSSGTGANSPLHF,TGTGCCAGCAGCTCCGGGACAGGGGCTAATTCACCCCTCCACTTT
TRBJ2-7,TRBV5-8,-,-,CASSFGGNYEQYF,TGTGCCAGCAGCTTCGGGGGAAACTACGAGCAGTACTTC
TRBJ1-1,TRBV5-1,few,TRBD1,CASSPEPGQGASGAFF,TGCGCCAGCAGCCCGGAGCCGGGACAGGGGGCCTCGGGGGCTTTCTTT
TRBJ2-2,TRBV7-6,-,TRBD2,CASSFPGLADTGELFF,TGTGCCAGCAGCTTCCCGGGACTAGCGGACACCGGGGAGCTGTTTTTT
TRBJ1-2,TRBV25-1,-,-,CASRPDSFYGYTF,TGTGCCAGCCGACCCGACAGCTTCTATGGCTACACCTTC
TRBJ2-5,TRBV24-1,once,TRBD1,CATSGQGETQYF,TGTGCCACCAGTGGACAGGGAGAGACCCAGTACTTC
TRBJ1-4,TRBV2,-,-,CASRTRGGATNEKLFF,TGTGCCAGCAGAACTCGGGGGGGGGCAACTAATGAAAAACTGTTTTTT
TRBJ1-5,TRBV6-5,-,TRBD1,CATLDRGNQPQHF,TGTGCCACCCTCGACAGGGGGAATCAGCCCCAGCATTTT
TRBJ2-3,TRBV7-9,-,-,CASSPLVTSTDTQYF,TGTGCCAGCAGCCCCCTGGTTACAAGCACAGATACGCAGTATTTT
TRBJ2-5,TRBV5-4,-,-,CASSHTDSSQETQYF,TGTGCCAGCAGCCACACGGACTCCTCTCAAGAGACCCAGTACTTC
TRBJ2-1,TRBV19,-,-,CASSKEAGSYNEQFF,TGTGCCAGTAGTAAGGAGGCCGGCTCCTACAATGAGCAGTTCTTC
TRBJ2-7,TRBV10-3,-,-,CAISELVNEQYF,TGTGCCATCAGTGAGCTAGTCAACGAGCAGTACTTC
TRBJ2-1,TRBV10-2,-,TRBD1,CASTTEGGQGRNEQFF,TGCGCCAGCACCACCGAGGGGGGACAGGGTAGAAATGAGCAGTTCTTC
TRBJ1-1,TRBV29-1,-,-,CSVKEVGRNTEAFF,TGCAGCGTTAAGGAGGTGGGGAGGAACACTGAAGCTTTCTTT
TRBJ2-2,TRBV2,-,TRBD1,CASMRTGLGELFF,TGTGCCAGTATGCGGACAGGGCTCGGGGAGCTGTTTTTT
TRBJ1-4,TRBV30,-,TRBD1,CAWSRDRGLNEKLFF,TGTGCCTGGAGTAGAGACAGGGGACTTAATGAAAAACTGTTTTTT
TRBJ1-1,TRBV5-8,-,-,CASPEQTATEAFF,TGTGCCAGCCCCGAGCAGACTGCTACTGAAGCTTTCTTT
TRBJ1-2,TRBV7-2,-,TRBD1,CASSFYRGQNGYTF,TGTGCCAGCAGCTTTTACAGGGGGCAAAATGGCTACACCTTC
TRBJ2-5,TRBV9,-,TRBD1,CASSQWDRVGETQYF,TGTGCCAGCAGCCAATGGGACAGGGTGGGAGAGACCCAGTACTTC
TRBJ2-3,TRBV6-6,-,TRBD2,CASSYASGGVADTQYF,TGTGCCAGCAGTTACGCTAGCGGGGGGGTCGCAGATACGCAGTATTTT
TRBJ1-5,TRBV7-2,-,-,CASSLWQGSQPQHF,TGTGCCAGCAGCTTATGGCAGGGGAGCCAGCCCCAGCATTTT
TRBJ1-1,TRBV4-2,-,TRBD1,CASSQEGTGVGTEAFF,TGTGCCAGCAGCCAAGAAGGTACAGGGGTGGGGACTGAAGCTTTCTTT
TRBJ1-2,TRBV19,-,-,CASSIPELDSRYTF,TGTGCCAGTAGTATCCCGGAACTTGACAGCCGCTACACCTTC
TRBJ1-1,TRBV19,-,-,CASSIAHPGTEAFF,TGTGCCAGTAGTATAGCCCACCCGGGGACTGAAGCTTTCTTT
TRBJ1-3,TRBV5-6,few,-,CASSPNVVNTIYF,TGTGCCAGCAGCCCTAACGTGGTGAACACCATATATTTT
TRBJ2-5,TRBV25-1,-,-,CASSVRGQETQYF,TGTGCCAGCAGTGTCAGGGGCCAAGAGACCCAGTACTTC
TRBJ1-5,TRBV6-2/TRBV6-3,-,-,CASSYGTRAGNQPQHF,TGTGCCAGCAGTTACGGGACAAGGGCAGGCAATCAGCCCCAGCATTTT
TRBJ1-2,TRBV2,-,-,CASSEGQGQFYGYTF,TGTGCCAGCAGTGAAGGTCAGGGGCAGTTTTATGGCTACACCTTC